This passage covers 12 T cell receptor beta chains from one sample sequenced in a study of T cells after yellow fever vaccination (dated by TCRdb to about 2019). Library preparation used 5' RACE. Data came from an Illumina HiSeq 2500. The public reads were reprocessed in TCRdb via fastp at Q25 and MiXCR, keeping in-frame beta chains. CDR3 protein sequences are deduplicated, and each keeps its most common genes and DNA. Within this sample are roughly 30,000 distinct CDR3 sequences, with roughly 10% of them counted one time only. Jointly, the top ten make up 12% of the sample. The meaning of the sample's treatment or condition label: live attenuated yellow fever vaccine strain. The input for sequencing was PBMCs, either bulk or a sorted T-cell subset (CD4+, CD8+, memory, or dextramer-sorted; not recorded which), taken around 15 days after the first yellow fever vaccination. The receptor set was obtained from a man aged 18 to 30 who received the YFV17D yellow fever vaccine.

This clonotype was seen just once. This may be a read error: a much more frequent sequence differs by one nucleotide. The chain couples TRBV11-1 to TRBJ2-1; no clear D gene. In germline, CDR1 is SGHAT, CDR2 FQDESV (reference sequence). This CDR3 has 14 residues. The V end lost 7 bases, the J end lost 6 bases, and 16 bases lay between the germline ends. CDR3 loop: CASTPRVAINEQFF. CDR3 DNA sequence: TGTGCCAGCACCCCTCGCGTGGCTATCAATGAGCAGTTCTTC.

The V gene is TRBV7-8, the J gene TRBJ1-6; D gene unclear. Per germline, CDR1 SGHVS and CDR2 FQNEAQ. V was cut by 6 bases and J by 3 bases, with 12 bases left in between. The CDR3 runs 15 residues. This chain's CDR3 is CASRGSGNYNSPLHF. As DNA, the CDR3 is TGTGCCAGCAGAGGGTCGGGAAACTATAATTCACCCCTCCACTTT.

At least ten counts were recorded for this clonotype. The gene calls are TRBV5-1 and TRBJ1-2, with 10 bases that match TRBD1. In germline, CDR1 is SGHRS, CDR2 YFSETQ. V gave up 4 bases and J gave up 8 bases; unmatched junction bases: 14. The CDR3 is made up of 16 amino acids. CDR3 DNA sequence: TGCGCCAGCAGCCAGGGACAGGGGTTAGAGTTGAGCGGCTACACCTTC. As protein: CASSQGQGLELSGYTF.

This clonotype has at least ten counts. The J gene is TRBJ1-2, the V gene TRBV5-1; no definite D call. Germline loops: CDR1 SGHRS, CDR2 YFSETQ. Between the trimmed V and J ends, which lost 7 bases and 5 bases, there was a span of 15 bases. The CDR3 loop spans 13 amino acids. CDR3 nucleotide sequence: TGCGCCAGCCTCTTAAACATCTGGTATGGCTACACCTTC. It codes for CASLLNIWYGYTF.

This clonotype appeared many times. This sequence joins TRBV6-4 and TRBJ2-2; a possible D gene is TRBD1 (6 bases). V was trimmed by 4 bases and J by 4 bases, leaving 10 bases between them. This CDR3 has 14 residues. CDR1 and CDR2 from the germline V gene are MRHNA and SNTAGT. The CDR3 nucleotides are TGTGCCAGCAGTGTACTCAGGGGCACCGGGGAGCTGTTTTTT. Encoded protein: CASSVLRGTGELFF.

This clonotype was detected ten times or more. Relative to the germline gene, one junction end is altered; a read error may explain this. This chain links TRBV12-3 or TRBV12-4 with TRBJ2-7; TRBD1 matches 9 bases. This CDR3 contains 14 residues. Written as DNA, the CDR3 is TGTGCCAGCAGTTTGGGTGGCTCTCCCGGACAGGGGAACTTC. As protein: CASSLGGSPGQGNF.

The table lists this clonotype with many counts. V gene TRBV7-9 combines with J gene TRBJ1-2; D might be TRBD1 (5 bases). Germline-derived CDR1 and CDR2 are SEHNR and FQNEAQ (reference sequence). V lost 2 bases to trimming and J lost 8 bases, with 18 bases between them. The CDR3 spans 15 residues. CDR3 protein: CASSLSQQDLRGYTF. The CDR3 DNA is TGTGCCAGCAGCTTATCTCAACAGGACCTCCGAGGCTACACCTTC.

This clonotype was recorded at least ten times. CDR3 sequence: CASSLTTGTNYGYTF. In DNA form, the CDR3 reads TGTGCCAGCAGCTTGACTACGGGAACCAACTATGGCTACACCTTC. The chain uses TRBV5-6 and TRBJ1-2; D is unclear. Per the germline V gene, CDR1 is SGHDT and CDR2 is YYEEEE. Trimming stripped 1 base from V and 2 bases from J, with 12 bases between. The CDR3 length is 15 residues. The full variable domain, in which reference TRBV5-6 and TRBJ1-2 provide the parts outside the CDR3, is DAGVTQSPTHLIKTRGQQVTLRCSPKSGHDTVSWYQQALGQGPQFIFQYYEEEERQRGNFPDRFSGHQFPNYSSELNVNALLLGDSALYLCASSLTTGTNYGYTFGSGTRLTVV.

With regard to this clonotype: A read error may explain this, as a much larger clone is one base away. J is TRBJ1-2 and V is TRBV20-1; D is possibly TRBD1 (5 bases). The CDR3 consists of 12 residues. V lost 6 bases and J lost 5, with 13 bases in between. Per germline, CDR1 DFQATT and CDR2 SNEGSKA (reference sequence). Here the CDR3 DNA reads TGCAGTGCCCCGACAGTGAGTTATGGCTACACCTTC. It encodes CSAPTVSYGYTF.

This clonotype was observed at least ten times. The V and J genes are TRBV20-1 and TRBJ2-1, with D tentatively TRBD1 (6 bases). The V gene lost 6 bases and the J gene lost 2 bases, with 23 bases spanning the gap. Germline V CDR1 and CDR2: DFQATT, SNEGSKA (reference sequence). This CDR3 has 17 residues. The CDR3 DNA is TGCAGTGCCAGAAGGGTTTTTAGACAGGTAGCCTACAATGAGCAGTTCTTC. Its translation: CSARRVFRQVAYNEQFF.

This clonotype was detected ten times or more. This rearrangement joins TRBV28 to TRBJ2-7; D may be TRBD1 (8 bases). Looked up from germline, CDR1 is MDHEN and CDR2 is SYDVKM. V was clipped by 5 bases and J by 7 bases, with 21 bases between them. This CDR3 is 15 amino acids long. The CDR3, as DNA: TGTGCCAGCAGTCGTCTCACAGGGGGGGCTAGGGAGCAGTACGTC. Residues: CASSRLTGGAREQYV.

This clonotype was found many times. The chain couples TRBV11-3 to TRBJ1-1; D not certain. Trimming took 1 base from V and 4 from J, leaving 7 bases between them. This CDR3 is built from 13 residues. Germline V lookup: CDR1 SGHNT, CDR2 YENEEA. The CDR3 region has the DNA TGTGCCAGCAGCTTAGGAACCTCCACTGAAGCTTTCTTT. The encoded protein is CASSLGTSTEAFF.